These 6 T cell receptor beta chains were all obtained from the same sample, sequenced in a study of T-cell reconstitution after alpha-beta-depleted transplantation in children (dated by TCRdb to between 2015 and 2016). Library preparation employed PCR. This sample was sequenced with an Illumina HiSeq 2500. To normalize quantification of the TCRbeta repertoire, the TCR libraries were built with molecular barcoding that relied on unique molecular identifiers. TCRdb reprocessed the public reads (quality trimming at Q25 with fastp, clone calling with MiXCR) and kept in-frame beta chains. Each CDR3 protein gets just one entry, which takes the most common genes and DNA from the rows behind it. The sample contains some 200,000 distinct CDR3 sequences, about 15% of them found a single time. The leading ten clones occupy roughly 13% of the sample. Specimen: PBMCs from the stem cell graft donor, collected from the stem cell graft. The receptor source for this set is a human donor who donated a stem cell graft to a child with acute lymphoblastic leukemia.

This clonotype was recorded many times. The chain recombines TRBV29-1 with TRBJ1-1, with D perhaps matching TRBD1 (6 bases). The CDR3 is made up of 12 amino acids. Germline CDR1 and CDR2: SQVTM and ANQGSEA. The V end lost 8 bases, the J end lost 6 bases, and 16 bases lay between the germline ends. CDR3 nucleotide sequence: TGCAGCACCAAAACCCAGGGGTCTGAAGCTTTCTTT. As protein: CSTKTQGSEAFF.

This clonotype appeared many times. This chain uses TRBV30 with TRBJ2-3; weak D call: TRBD1 (5 bases). This CDR3 region has 13 residues. Trimming removed 2 bases from V and 3 bases from J, with 9 bases in between. Germline CDR1 GTSNPN, CDR2 SVGIG (reference sequence). The CDR3 DNA is TGTGCCTGGAGTTCAGGGAAGACAGATACGCAGTATTTT. Translation gives CAWSSGKTDTQYF. Using reference TRBV30 and TRBJ2-3 for the parts outside the CDR3, the full variable domain is SQTIHQWPATLVQPVGSPLSLECTVEGTSNPNLYWYRQAAGRGLQLLFYSVGIGQISSEVPQNLSASRPQDRQFILSSKKLLLSDSGFYLCAWSSGKTDTQYFGPGTRLTVL.

This clonotype has at least ten counts. The chain uses TRBV9 and TRBJ1-2, with D unclear. Germline V gives CDR1 SGDLS, CDR2 YYNGEE. V was cut by 0 bases and J by 1 base, with 10 bases left in between. CDR3 length: 15 residues. The CDR3 coding sequence is TGTGCCAGCAGCGTAGGCCCCCGGGGTAACTATGGCTACACCTTC. Its protein is CASSVGPRGNYGYTF.

This clonotype came up many times. This sequence joins TRBV12-3 or TRBV12-4 and TRBJ2-2; 7 nucleotides line up with TRBD1. This CDR3 comprises 17 residues. V was clipped by 5 bases and J by 6 bases; unmatched bases: 15. The CDR3, as DNA: TGTGCCAGCAGTGCAGCATGGGACAGATGGTCCGCCGGGGAGCTGTTTTTT. Its protein product is CASSAAWDRWSAGELFF.

A word on this clonotype: A read error is possible here, since a much larger clone lies one base away. This rearrangement joins TRBV6-2 or TRBV6-3 to TRBJ2-7, with D unclear. In germline, CDR1 is MNHEY, CDR2 SVGEGT. The CDR3 covers 15 residues. The CDR3, as DNA: TGTGCCAGCAGTGACTCGGAACCAGTCTACGGGGAGCAGTACTTC. Encoded protein: CASSDSEPVYGEQYF.

This clonotype came up many times. The chain recombines TRBV12-3 or TRBV12-4 with TRBJ2-1; TRBD1 matches at 8 bases. J gave up 8 bases and V 5 bases, and 11 bases lay outside the gene matches. The length of the CDR3 is 15 residues. The CDR3 reads CASSGGTGAGDEQFF. In DNA form, the CDR3 reads TGTGCCAGCAGTGGTGGGACAGGCGCAGGGGATGAGCAGTTCTTC.